A single sample gave rise to the 29 T cell receptor beta chains below, sequenced in a study of cytomegalovirus exposure and HLA in healthy donors. The PCR had 60 Vbeta and 13 Jbeta primers. Data came from immunoSEQ multiplex PCR; TCRdb stores just in-frame clones and leaves some out. The sample includes over 150,000 clones, roughly four fifths of them seen just once. Specimen: PBMCs. These receptors all stem from a man aged 18 to 30 in good health and CMV-seronegative.

The chain is built from TRBV19 and TRBJ2-5, with TRBD2 identical over 9 bases. The CDR3 extends over 14 amino acids. Germline V gene lookup returns CDR1 LNHDA and CDR2 SQIVND (reference sequence). The trim removed 4 bases at V and 3 bases at J, leaving 3 bases unmatched. The CDR3 bases are TGTGCCAGTAGTACGGCGGGAGGGGAAGAGACCCAGTACTTC. This sequence encodes CASSTAGGEETQYF.

This clone showed up just a few times. The rearrangement joins TRBV28 to TRBJ2-7, with TRBD1 matching 7 bases. Germline-derived CDR1 and CDR2 are MDHEN and SYDVKM. V was pared by 11 bases and J by 4 bases, with 17 bases of the junction left unmatched. CDR3 size: 15 residues. CDR3 DNA sequence: TGTGCCGCTAGGGGGCGCAAGCAAGTGACATACGAGCAGTACTTC. Residues: CAARGRKQVTYEQYF.

V usage is TRBV27 and J usage is TRBJ2-1, with 7 bases aligning to TRBD1. This CDR3 has 13 residues. Germline CDR1 MNHEY, CDR2 SMNVEV (reference sequence). The V and J ends lost 6 bases and 10 bases, in that order; junction bases with no gene match: 9. The DNA of the CDR3 is TGTGCCAGCAGCTTACAGGGGATGGACGAGCAGTTCTTC. Translation: CASSLQGMDEQFF.

The CDR3 sequence: CSVRQVNTEAFF. Written as DNA, the CDR3 is TGCAGCGTTCGGCAGGTGAACACTGAAGCTTTCTTT. This chain uses TRBV29-1 with TRBJ1-1; D unresolved. Germline lookup yields CDR1 SQVTM and CDR2 ANQGSEA. The CDR3 is made up of 12 amino acids. V was shortened by 5 bases and J by 0 bases, with 7 bases between the two germline ends.

This chain links TRBV6-1 with TRBJ2-2; 7 nucleotides agree with TRBD2. Trimming removed 4 bases from V and 3 bases from J; junction bases left unmatched: 5. Germline CDR1 is MNHNS and CDR2 is SASEGT. The CDR3 runs 15 residues. CDR3 bases: TGTGCCAGCAGTGGGGTAGCGGGCGACACCGGGGAGCTGTTTTTT. Its protein product is CASSGVAGDTGELFF.

J is TRBJ2-7 and V is TRBV4-3; D perhaps matches TRBD1 (6 bases). The CDR3 is 14 amino acids. The V end was cut by 1 base, the J end by 4 bases, with 11 bases between. Germline V gene data show CDR1 as LGHNA and CDR2 as YSLEER. Here the CDR3 reads CASSQGPQGYEQYF. The CDR3, as DNA: TGCGCCAGCAGCCAAGGGCCCCAGGGGTACGAGCAGTACTTC.

This chain links TRBV2 with TRBJ1-1, with 8 bases matching TRBD1. This CDR3 has 14 residues. The germline gives CDR1 SNHLY, CDR2 FYNNEI. After removal of 7 bases from V and 6 bases from J, the junction contained 10 bases not matched to a gene. Here the CDR3 DNA reads TGTGCCAGCAAATCCCAGGGGGCAATCGCTGAAGCTTTCTTT. Amino acids: CASKSQGAIAEAFF.

The CDR3 region has the DNA TGTGCCAGTAGTATGGGGACTAGCGGGAGATACGAGCAGTACTTC. Amino acids: CASSMGTSGRYEQYF. V gene TRBV19 combines with J gene TRBJ2-7; TRBD2 aligns across 14 bases. V gave up 3 bases and J gave up 4 bases; unmatched junction bases: 2. Germline-derived CDR1 and CDR2 are LNHDA and SQIVND (reference sequence). CDR3 size: 15 residues.

The chain carries TRBV5-1 and TRBJ2-7, with TRBD1 matching 9 bases. Per the germline V gene, CDR1 is SGHRS and CDR2 is YFSETQ. Trimming removed 4 bases from V and 1 base from J; junction bases left unmatched: 3. The CDR3 is 14 amino acids. The chain's CDR3 is CASSGGQGSYEQYF. The CDR3 DNA sequence: TGCGCCAGCAGCGGGGGACAGGGTTCCTACGAGCAGTACTTC.

The V gene is TRBV10-2, the J gene TRBJ2-1; 9 nucleotides match TRBD2. The CDR3 spans 16 residues. Losses at the gene ends were 0 bases for V and 6 bases for J; bases not matched to a gene: 6. Germline V gives CDR1 WSHSY, CDR2 SAAADI. The CDR3: CASSESVRGRANEQFF. The CDR3 DNA reads TGCGCCAGCAGTGAGTCGGTTCGCGGGAGGGCCAATGAGCAGTTCTTC.

The chain employs TRBV6-1 and TRBJ2-3; 9 bases are a match to TRBD2. Germline V CDR1 and CDR2: MNHNS, SASEGT. J lost 1 base, V lost 5 bases, and 1 base had no gene match. This CDR3 region has 14 residues. In DNA form, the CDR3 reads TGTGCCAGCAGTAGGACTAGCGGCACAGATACGCAGTATTTT. Translation gives CASSRTSGTDTQYF.

The sample holds a few counts of this clone. This chain connects TRBV7-2 to TRBJ2-6, with D unclear. Looked up from germline, CDR1 is SGHTA and CDR2 is FQGNSA. CDR3 size: 15 residues. The V end was cut by 3 bases, the J end by 0 bases, with 6 bases between. CDR3 in amino acids: CASSLRSSGANVLTF. CDR3 sequence (DNA): TGTGCCAGCAGCTTGAGGAGCTCTGGGGCCAACGTCCTGACTTTC.

The chain uses TRBV13 and TRBJ1-1; D unresolved. Trimming shortened V by 11 bases and J by 1 base, and 8 bases separated the two germline ends. Germline CDR1 and CDR2: PRHDT and FYEKMQ (reference sequence). The CDR3 spans 11 residues. In DNA form, the CDR3 reads TGTGCCTCCCAGGAGAACACTGAAGCTTTCTTT. Protein sequence: CASQENTEAFF. The full variable domain, with the rest looked up from reference TRBV13 and TRBJ1-1, is AAGVIQSPRHLIKEKRETATLKCYPIPRHDTVYWYQQGPGQDPQFLISFYEKMQSDKGSIPDRFSAQQFSDYHSELNMSSLELGDSALYFCASQENTEAFFGQGTRLTVV.

This clone has just a few counts. The chain recombines TRBV9 with TRBJ2-5, with D possibly being TRBD2 (7 bases). This CDR3 spans 15 amino acids. V was trimmed by 2 bases and J by 2 bases, leaving 13 bases between them. Germline values: CDR1 SGDLS, CDR2 YYNGEE. The CDR3 loop is CASSVGGPWQETQYF. In DNA form, the CDR3 reads TGTGCCAGCAGCGTCGGGGGGCCGTGGCAAGAGACCCAGTACTTC.

The chain carries TRBV7-6 and TRBJ2-1, with 10 bases that match TRBD2. Germline V gene data show CDR1 as SGHVS and CDR2 as FNYEAQ. The CDR3 spans 16 residues. Trimming at V came to 5 bases and at J to 0 bases, leaving 4 bases not matched to a gene. The DNA of the CDR3 is TGTGCCAGCAGCCCTCCTAGCGGGAGCTCCTACAATGAGCAGTTCTTC. As protein: CASSPPSGSSYNEQFF.

This chain uses TRBV19 with TRBJ2-7; the match to TRBD1 covers 7 bases. Germline values: CDR1 LNHDA, CDR2 SQIVND (reference sequence). The J segment lost 1 base and the V segment lost 5 bases, leaving 5 bases of the junction unmatched. The CDR3 has 14 amino acids. CDR3 coding DNA: TGTGCCAGTAGTCCGACAGGGCGATCCTACGAGCAGTACTTC. This translates into CASSPTGRSYEQYF.

The chain joins TRBV4-3 to TRBJ2-3; D ambiguous. Trimming left V 0 bases short and J 1 base short, with 11 bases between. From germline, CDR1 is LGHNA and CDR2 YSLEER. The CDR3 extends over 16 amino acids. This chain's CDR3 is CASSQEDLDRTDTQYF. CDR3 DNA: TGCGCCAGCAGCCAAGAAGATCTAGACCGCACAGATACGCAGTATTTT.

This sequence joins TRBV9 and TRBJ2-5; 8 positions match TRBD2. The closer fit of TRBJ2-7 to the DNA end suggests the J call may be wrong. The CDR3 sequence is 14 residues long. Germline lookup yields CDR1 SGDLS and CDR2 YYNGEE. The CDR3 nucleotides are TGTGCCAGCAGCGGTACTAGCGGTTCCTACGAGCAGTACTTC. Residues: CASSGTSGSYEQYF.

The genes are TRBV11-2 and TRBJ2-7; 8 bases match TRBD2. This CDR3 comprises 15 residues. V lost 7 bases to trimming and J lost 0 bases; unmatched junction nucleotides: 8. The germline gives CDR1 SGHAT, CDR2 FQNNGV. This CDR3 is CASTRGGPVSYEQYF. The CDR3, as DNA: TGTGCCAGCACCCGCGGGGGGCCCGTCTCCTACGAGCAGTACTTC.

The chain uses TRBV6-5 and TRBJ2-2, with a tentative D call TRBD2 (7 bases). Germline CDR1 and CDR2: MNHEY and SVGAGI. V was cut by 3 bases and J by 5 bases, with 10 bases left in between. This CDR3 region has 14 residues. The CDR3 loop is CASSYRGGTGELFF. The CDR3 bases are TGTGCCAGCAGTTATAGGGGGGGGACCGGGGAGCTGTTTTTT.

V gene TRBV5-8 combines with J gene TRBJ2-3, with a weak D call TRBD2 (5 bases). The CDR3 is made up of 14 amino acids. Germline V CDR1 and CDR2: SGHTS, YDEGEE. The ends were cut back, 5 bases at V and 2 bases at J, with 12 bases in the middle. CDR3 residues: CASRSGGDTDTQYF. The CDR3 region has the DNA TGTGCCAGCAGGAGCGGTGGAGACACAGATACGCAGTATTTT.

This clone was counted only a few times. V usage is TRBV6-6 and J usage is TRBJ2-3; 10 bases are shared with TRBD2. Germline values: CDR1 MNHNY, CDR2 SVGAGI (reference sequence). V was pared by 2 bases and J by 6 bases, with 5 bases of the junction left unmatched. The CDR3 spans 15 residues. CDR3: CASSYLSGRQDTQYF. CDR3 bases: TGTGCCAGCAGTTACCTTAGCGGGAGGCAGGATACGCAGTATTTT.

The J gene is TRBJ1-2, the V gene TRBV30; 8 nucleotides agree with TRBD1. J lost 4 bases, V lost 2 bases, and 6 bases had no gene match. Germline CDR1 and CDR2: GTSNPN and SVGIG (reference sequence). This CDR3 contains 14 residues. Here the CDR3 reads CAWSPGQGGYGYTF. The CDR3 nucleotides are TGTGCCTGGAGTCCCGGACAGGGCGGCTATGGCTACACCTTC.

The V call is TRBV14, the J call TRBJ2-2; 7 nucleotides line up with TRBD2. V was clipped by 3 bases and J by 5 bases; unmatched bases: 9. The CDR3 has 16 amino acids. CDR1 is SGHDN, CDR2 FVKESK, per germline. CDR3 DNA sequence: TGTGCCAGCAGCCATTTAGGGGAGGGCCTTACCGGGGAGCTGTTTTTT. This sequence encodes CASSHLGEGLTGELFF.

The V gene is TRBV6-1, the J gene TRBJ2-1, with D tentatively TRBD2 (6 bases). Trimming stripped 7 bases from V and 6 bases from J, with 19 bases between. The germline CDR1 and CDR2 sequences are MNHNS and SASEGT. The CDR3 is made up of 15 amino acids. CDR3 amino acids: CASTPWAREANEQFF. The CDR3 DNA reads TGTGCCAGCACTCCTTGGGCGCGGGAAGCCAATGAGCAGTTCTTC.

This chain uses TRBV4-3 with TRBJ2-1; the match to TRBD2 covers 7 bases. V gave up 1 base and J gave up 4 bases; unmatched junction bases: 7. In germline, CDR1 is LGHNA, CDR2 YSLEER. The CDR3 contains 16 residues. The CDR3 spells CASSQVASGGYNEQFF. As DNA, the CDR3 is TGCGCCAGCAGCCAAGTAGCTAGCGGAGGGTACAATGAGCAGTTCTTC.

The chain combines TRBV7-6 with TRBJ2-7; TRBD2 agrees at 10 bases. The CDR3 loop spans 17 amino acids. CDR1 SGHVS and CDR2 FNYEAQ come from the germline V gene. V shed 1 base and J 4 bases; nucleotides not matched to a gene: 10. The CDR3 spells CASSLGGSGRAGYEQYF. In DNA, the CDR3 is TGTGCCAGCAGCTTAGGGGGGAGCGGGAGGGCCGGTTACGAGCAGTACTTC.

J is TRBJ2-7 and V is TRBV4-1; 7 positions agree with TRBD2. The CDR3 covers 13 residues. Germline values: CDR1 MGHRA, CDR2 YSYEKL. Trimming cost V 5 bases and J 3 bases; bases outside gene matches: 4. CDR3 in amino acids: CASSASSGYEQYF. The CDR3, as DNA: TGCGCCAGCAGCGCCTCTAGCGGCTACGAGCAGTACTTC.

The J gene is TRBJ1-2, the V gene TRBV5-6; 9 bases fit TRBD1. The CDR3 has 11 residues. In germline, CDR1 is SGHDT, CDR2 YYEEEE. Trimming removed 4 bases from V and 12 bases from J; junction bases left unmatched: 4. CDR3 region: CASSRGQGDTF. CDR3 nucleotide sequence: TGTGCCAGCAGCCGGGGACAGGGCGACACCTTC.